The 29 T cell receptor beta chains in this list originate from one sample, sequenced in a study of T cell responses to AZD1222 COVID-19 vaccine (dated by TCRdb to the early 2020s). Library preparation was by the immunoSEQ multiplex PCR assay. Not all clones reach the TCRdb copy of this immuneACCESS table, which keeps in-frame sequences only. Checked studies attribute under half of the gap to unresolved V genes and leave the rest unexplained. The sample table holds some 120,000 clones, of which about 88% were seen once. The biggest ten clones account for under 9.5% of the sample. The time point label for this specimen denotes: baseline before first vaccination. The starting material was peripheral blood, obtained on day 0 of AZD1222 vaccination. Source of these receptors: an adult in good health.

The J gene is TRBJ2-5, the V gene TRBV15; TRBD2 is a possible D gene (6 bases). Trimming cost V 0 bases and J 7 bases, with 18 bases left between them. This CDR3 has 16 residues. In germline, CDR1 is LNHNV, CDR2 YYDKDF (reference sequence). The CDR3 is CATSRDRAGTDRTQYF. The CDR3 region has the DNA TGTGCCACCAGCAGAGATCGGGCAGGGACTGATCGGACCCAGTACTTC. Filled out from reference TRBV15 and TRBJ2-5, the complete variable domain reads DAMVIQNPRYQVTQFGKPVTLSCSQTLNHNVMYWYQQKSSQAPKLLFHYYDKDFNNEADTPDNFQSRRPNTSFCFLDIRSPGLGDTAMYLCATSRDRAGTDRTQYFGPGTRLLVL.

This sequence joins TRBV19 and TRBJ2-2, with D tentatively TRBD1 (6 bases). V lost 3 bases to trimming and J lost 9 bases, with 20 bases between them. The CDR3 spans 16 residues. CDR1 LNHDA and CDR2 SQIVND come from the germline V gene (reference sequence). The CDR3 region is CASSILGRGRRRELFF. The CDR3 region has the DNA TGTGCCAGTAGTATTTTGGGCAGGGGTAGGCGCCGGGAGCTGTTTTTT.

The J gene is TRBJ2-7, the V gene TRBV5-1; 7 bases map to TRBD1. Germline CDR1 and CDR2: SGHRS and YFSETQ. The CDR3 loop spans 14 amino acids. The J segment lost 0 bases and the V segment lost 3 bases, leaving 3 bases of the junction unmatched. Written as DNA, the CDR3 is TGCGCCAGCAGCTCGACAGGGTCCTCCTACGAGCAGTACTTC. Its translation: CASSSTGSSYEQYF.

The table lists this clone with a count of one. The chain recombines TRBV7-8 with TRBJ2-7, with 9 bases aligning to TRBD2. With V trimmed by 1 base and J by 2 bases, 6 bases remained unmatched. Germline V gives CDR1 SGHVS, CDR2 FQNEAQ. The CDR3 sequence is 16 residues long. The CDR3 nucleotides are TGTGCCAGCAGCTTAGGGCCTAGCGGGATCCCCTACGAGCAGTACTTC. As protein: CASSLGPSGIPYEQYF.

The chain recombines TRBV7-9 with TRBJ1-2, with TRBD1 as a possible D gene (6 bases). The CDR3 is 10 amino acids. Trimming took 7 bases from V and 7 from J, leaving 7 bases between them. Germline V gene lookup returns CDR1 SEHNR and CDR2 FQNEAQ (reference sequence). CDR3 sequence: CASKGGGYTF. Here the CDR3 DNA reads TGTGCCAGCAAGGGGGGTGGCTACACCTTC.

DNA for the CDR3: TGTGCCAGCAGCGTAGATTCCACCCTCTATAATTCACCCCTCCACTTT. Encoded protein: CASSVDSTLYNSPLHF. V and J are TRBV9 and TRBJ1-6, with D unclear. V was clipped by 0 bases and J by 3 bases, with 10 bases between them. This CDR3 region has 16 residues. CDR1 is SGDLS, CDR2 YYNGEE, per germline.

The chain carries TRBV19 and TRBJ2-1; TRBD1 matches at 9 bases. V trimming: 5 bases; J trimming: 6 bases; junction bases outside the gene matches: 8. CDR1 and CDR2 from the germline V gene are LNHDA and SQIVND (reference sequence). The CDR3 loop spans 15 amino acids. CDR3 sequence: CASSPRDRVFNEQFF. The CDR3 coding sequence is TGTGCCAGTAGTCCCCGGGACAGGGTATTCAATGAGCAGTTCTTC.

The chain carries TRBV6-5 and TRBJ2-3, with D possibly TRBD2 on 5 matching bases. The CDR3 is 15 residues long. V was shortened by 0 bases and J by 2 bases, with 9 bases between the two germline ends. Looked up from germline, CDR1 is MNHEY and CDR2 is SVGAGI. DNA of the CDR3: TGTGCCAGCAGTTACTCACTAGGACCCACAGATACGCAGTATTTT. Translating gives CASSYSLGPTDTQYF.

The rearrangement joins TRBV4-1 to TRBJ2-3; D might be TRBD1 (5 bases). CDR3 length: 16 residues. V lost 0 bases and J lost 0, with 10 bases in between. Germline V gene lookup returns CDR1 MGHRA and CDR2 YSYEKL. The CDR3 DNA is TGCGCCAGCAGCCAAGATTCAGGGATTAGCACAGATACGCAGTATTTT. Protein: CASSQDSGISTDTQYF.

This clone was counted only a few times. This rearrangement joins TRBV27 to TRBJ2-1, with D unresolved. The CDR3 has 12 amino acids. The V and J ends lost 8 bases and 2 bases respectively, with 7 bases between them. Germline V gene lookup returns CDR1 MNHEY and CDR2 SMNVEV (reference sequence). This CDR3 is CASCQPYNEQFF. CDR3 nucleotide sequence: TGTGCCAGCTGTCAACCCTACAATGAGCAGTTCTTC.

The chain is built from TRBV10-3 and TRBJ1-1; D gene ambiguous. Germline-derived CDR1 and CDR2 are ENHRY and SYGVKD. V was cut by 7 bases and J by 1 base, with 10 bases left in between. CDR3 size: 13 residues. The CDR3 coding sequence is TGTGCCATCATTTCTACTCCGAACACTGAAGCTTTCTTT. It yields the protein CAIISTPNTEAFF.

J is TRBJ2-7 and V is TRBV5-5, with TRBD1 as a possible D gene (5 bases). The CDR3 spans 16 residues. V gave up 0 bases and J gave up 3 bases, with 16 bases separating them. Germline CDR1 SGHKS, CDR2 YYEKEE (reference sequence). CDR3 bases: TGTGCCAGCAGCTTGGATCCCGGAAAACAGGTCTACGAGCAGTACTTC. Its translation: CASSLDPGKQVYEQYF. Using reference TRBV5-5 and TRBJ2-7 for the parts outside the CDR3, the full variable domain is DAGVTQSPTHLIKTRGQQVTLRCSPISGHKSVSWYQQVLGQGPQFIFQYYEKEERGRGNFPDRFSARQFPNYSSELNVNALLLGDSALYLCASSLDPGKQVYEQYFGPGTRLTVT.

DNA for the CDR3: TGTGCCAGCAGCCCTATTAGGGGGAACACCGGGGAGCTGTTTTTT. Protein product: CASSPIRGNTGELFF. The rearrangement links TRBV11-2 to TRBJ2-2; D is possibly TRBD1 (5 bases). Trimming took 5 bases from V and 1 from J, leaving 11 bases between them. This CDR3 has 15 residues. Germline CDR1 is SGHAT and CDR2 is FQNNGV.

This rearrangement joins TRBV7-6 to TRBJ2-6; the D gene is possibly TRBD2 (7 bases). The V end was cut by 5 bases, the J end by 2 bases, with 13 bases between. The CDR3 runs 16 residues. The germline V gene has CDR1 SGHVS and CDR2 FNYEAQ. CDR3 protein: CASSQARGPGANVLTF. The CDR3 bases are TGTGCCAGCAGCCAAGCGCGGGGGCCTGGGGCCAACGTCCTGACTTTC.

A few counts support this clone. The V call is TRBV18, the J call TRBJ2-5; D gene unclear. Trimming pared 5 bases from V and 2 bases from J, leaving 6 bases between. The CDR3 covers 12 residues. The germline V gene has CDR1 KGHSH and CDR2 LQKENI. Here the CDR3 DNA reads TGTGCCAGCTCAAATTATCAAGAGACCCAGTACTTC. This encodes CASSNYQETQYF.

The chain has TRBV25-1 and TRBJ1-1, with D tentatively TRBD1 (5 bases). The germline gives CDR1 MGHDK, CDR2 SYGVNS. The CDR3 loop spans 15 amino acids. Trimming left V 3 bases short and J 3 bases short, with 14 bases between. Written as DNA, the CDR3 is TGTGCCAGCAGTGAGGCCAAGGGGCCCTACACTGAAGCTTTCTTT. Amino acid sequence: CASSEAKGPYTEAFF.

J is TRBJ2-1 and V is TRBV12-5, with 8 bases identical to TRBD2. The CDR3 runs 15 residues. The J segment lost 12 bases and the V segment lost 5 bases, leaving 15 bases of the junction unmatched. Germline CDR1 is LGHNT and CDR2 is FRNRAP. This CDR3 reads CASGLGTRPHLGQFF. The CDR3 DNA sequence: TGTGCTAGTGGTCTCGGGACTAGGCCCCACCTGGGGCAGTTCTTC.

Turning to this clone: Distinct nucleotide sequences in the sample also encode this CDR3. The chain is built from TRBV7-2 and TRBJ1-5, with TRBD1 matching 7 bases. Germline loops: CDR1 SGHTA, CDR2 FQGNSA. The CDR3 runs 14 residues. V dropped 1 base and J dropped 4; count of bases not matched to a gene: 1. CDR3 nucleotides: TGTGCCAGCAGCTTAGACAGGGGTAATCAGCCCCAGCATTTT. Its protein product is CASSLDRGNQPQHF.

This chain uses TRBV4-3 with TRBJ2-2; no firm D call. Germline lookup yields CDR1 LGHNA and CDR2 YSLEER. The CDR3 totals 15 residues. The V and J ends lost 1 base and 5 bases respectively, with 11 bases between them. Here the CDR3 DNA reads TGCGCCAGCAGCCAAGTCTCAGGAGCGACCGGGGAGCTGTTTTTT. It translates to CASSQVSGATGELFF.

The V and J genes are TRBV5-1 and TRBJ2-1; 8 nucleotides line up with TRBD1. Germline values: CDR1 SGHRS, CDR2 YFSETQ. The CDR3 is 13 amino acids. J gave up 9 bases and V 2 bases, and 4 bases lay outside the gene matches. The CDR3 DNA reads as TGCGCCAGCAGCTTCTCAGGGGGCGGTGAGCAGTTCTTC. Translation: CASSFSGGGEQFF.

J is TRBJ1-4 and V is TRBV5-5; 7 bases align to TRBD1. Germline V gene sequence: CDR1 SGHKS, CDR2 YYEKEE (reference sequence). The CDR3 sequence is 16 residues long. The junction had 9 bases not matched to a gene; V was cut back by 0 bases and J by 7 bases. The CDR3 loop is CASSLAGTGVGEKLFF. The CDR3 nucleotides are TGTGCCAGCAGCTTGGCGGGTACAGGGGTGGGTGAAAAACTGTTTTTT.

The CDR3 region has the DNA TGTGCCAGCAGTTACGGCAGGGTTACTGAAGCTTTCTTT. It encodes CASSYGRVTEAFF. The chain links TRBV6-5 to TRBJ1-1; tentatively, D is TRBD1 (5 bases). The CDR3 is 13 residues long. Germline V gives CDR1 MNHEY, CDR2 SVGAGI. Trimming removed 2 bases from V and 5 bases from J, with 9 bases in between.

This clone came up once. This rearrangement joins TRBV9 to TRBJ2-1; 7 bases line up with TRBD2. The germline V gene has CDR1 SGDLS and CDR2 YYNGEE. The CDR3 totals 16 residues. V shed 0 bases and J 0 bases; nucleotides not matched to a gene: 3. The CDR3 nucleotides are TGTGCCAGCAGCGTAGCGGGCGGGAGCTCCTACAATGAGCAGTTCTTC. Its protein is CASSVAGGSSYNEQFF.

V and J are TRBV6-2 or TRBV6-3 and TRBJ2-3; D may match TRBD1 or TRBD2 (5 bases each). The CDR3 consists of 15 residues. Germline V gives CDR1 MNHEY, CDR2 SVGEGT. V dropped 4 bases and J dropped 0 bases, with 11 bases sitting between them. CDR3 loop: CASSWDPASTDTQYF. The DNA for the CDR3 is TGTGCCAGCAGTTGGGACCCAGCGAGCACAGATACGCAGTATTTT.

This clone was seen a single time. The rearrangement links TRBV11-2 to TRBJ1-4; D not certain. CDR3 size: 16 residues. Trimming removed 2 bases from V and 4 bases from J, with 14 bases in between. Per germline, CDR1 SGHAT and CDR2 FQNNGV. The CDR3 bases are TGTGCCAGCAGCTTATCCCCCTCCGGGTTTAATGAAAAACTGTTTTTT. This codes for CASSLSPSGFNEKLFF.

The genes are TRBV3-1 (or the pseudogene TRBV3-2) and TRBJ1-2; no clear D. The CDR3 runs 16 residues. V was shortened by 0 bases and J by 8 bases, with 19 bases between the two germline ends. In germline, CDR1 is LGHDT, CDR2 YNNKEL (reference sequence). CDR3 bases: TGTGCCAGCAGCCAAGATCTTATTCGGAGCGCGGACGGCTACACCTTC. It codes for CASSQDLIRSADGYTF.

CDR3 region: CASGDSLIGGTEAFF. The CDR3 DNA sequence: TGTGCCAGCGGCGACTCTTTGATAGGGGGCACTGAAGCTTTCTTT. The chain uses TRBV6-5 and TRBJ1-1, with D maybe TRBD1 (6 bases). CDR3 length: 15 amino acids. Germline V gene data show CDR1 as MNHEY and CDR2 as SVGAGI. Trimming took 8 bases from V and 4 from J, leaving 20 bases between them.

This clone was seen only once. V is TRBV6-5 and J is TRBJ1-1, with D unresolved. V was pared by 3 bases and J by 1 base, with 6 bases between. CDR3 length: 13 amino acids. From germline, CDR1 is MNHEY and CDR2 SVGAGI. The CDR3 bases are TGTGCCAGCAGTTATGGACCGAACACTGAAGCTTTCTTT. Residues: CASSYGPNTEAFF.

The chain links TRBV3-1 (or the pseudogene TRBV3-2) to TRBJ1-1; TRBD1 matches 12 bases. The germline V gene has CDR1 LGHDT and CDR2 YNNKEL (reference sequence). The CDR3 loop spans 15 amino acids. With V trimmed by 4 bases and J by 5 bases, 5 bases remained unmatched. Written as DNA, the CDR3 is TGTGCCAGCAGCCGGGGACAGGGGGCTAGGACTGAAGCTTTCTTT. Protein: CASSRGQGARTEAFF.